This TCR beta chain was recorded in a study of blood T cell repertoires in COVID-19. Losses at the gene ends were 0 bases for V and 2 bases for J; bases not matched to a gene: 4. This CDR3 is 16 amino acids long. The germline V gene encodes CDR1 SGHRS and CDR2 YFSETQ. Repertoires were generated with immunoSEQ multiplex PCR, while TCRdb's copy carries only in-frame clones and drops some. The sample includes some 50,000 clones, 75% to 90% of them seen just once. This TCR was sampled from an elderly woman with COVID-19, enrolled during active disease. J is TRBJ1-4 and V is TRBV5-1; TRBD1 aligns across 7 bases. The sequenced sample was peripheral blood. CDR3 sequence: CASSLVAGGTNEKLFF. The CDR3 DNA reads as TGCGCCAGCAGCTTGGTGGCAGGGGGGACTAATGAAAAACTGTTTTTT.